Each of the 31 T cell receptor beta chains below was sequenced from the same sample in a study of T cells in localized non-small cell lung cancer. Clones were sequenced by immunoSEQ multiplex PCR, and TCRdb holds only the in-frame ones, with some missing. The sample has fewer than 25,000 clones, around nine tenths seen once. This specimen was PBMCs, taken before any cancer treatment. All receptors come from a man between 40 and 70 years old with stage II lung adenocarcinoma.

V is TRBV14 and J is TRBJ2-7, with 7 bases aligning to TRBD2. The germline gives CDR1 SGHDN, CDR2 FVKESK. The CDR3 runs 14 residues. V shed 8 bases, J shed 1 base, and the junction held 8 bases outside the gene matches. The CDR3 sequence is CASHKREASYEQYF. The DNA of the CDR3 is TGTGCCAGCCACAAGCGGGAAGCATCCTACGAGCAGTACTTC.

This clone was counted a single time. The chain links TRBV15 to TRBJ2-3; TRBD2 agrees at 8 bases. The CDR3 loop spans 17 amino acids. CDR1 is LNHNV, CDR2 YYDKDF, per germline (reference sequence). J lost 4 bases, V lost 1 base, and 10 bases had no gene match. CDR3 sequence: CATSRGARLATPDTQYF. For the CDR3, the DNA is TGTGCCACCAGCAGAGGCGCGAGACTAGCGACACCAGATACGCAGTATTTT.

The chain employs TRBV2 and TRBJ2-7; 9 bases align to TRBD2. Germline V gene sequence: CDR1 SNHLY, CDR2 FYNNEI. The J segment lost 3 bases and the V segment lost 7 bases, leaving 4 bases of the junction unmatched. This CDR3 has 13 amino acids. The CDR3 DNA follows: TGTGCCAGCACGGGACTAGCCGGCTACGAGCAGTACTTC. Amino acid sequence: CASTGLAGYEQYF.

The rearrangement links TRBV9 to TRBJ1-5, with D possibly TRBD1 on 6 matching bases. The CDR3 length is 15 residues. CDR1 SGDLS and CDR2 YYNGEE come from the germline V gene. V was pared by 4 bases and J by 6 bases, with 17 bases between. The CDR3 DNA sequence: TGTGCCAGCAGCCTGGAGGGGGTGCAAGGTCAGCCCCAGCATTTT. This translates into CASSLEGVQGQPQHF.

The chain joins TRBV6-5 to TRBJ1-1, with 7 bases matching TRBD1. Germline V CDR1 and CDR2: MNHEY, SVGAGI. This CDR3 spans 11 amino acids. CDR3 nucleotides: TGTGCGACAGGGCCGAACACTGAAGCTTTCTTT. As protein: CATGPNTEAFF.

In this sample, this clone turned up once. The chain employs TRBV25-1 and TRBJ1-1; D remains ambiguous. The germline gives CDR1 MGHDK, CDR2 SYGVNS. CDR3 length equals 14 residues. Trimming pared 2 bases from V and 0 bases from J, leaving 7 bases between. The CDR3 coding sequence is TGTGCCAGCAGTGAACGGAACTTGAACACTGAAGCTTTCTTT. The encoded protein is CASSERNLNTEAFF.

The chain uses TRBV7-8 and TRBJ2-7, with TRBD2 as a possible D gene (5 bases). This CDR3 is built from 14 residues. CDR1 is SGHVS and CDR2 is FQNEAQ in the germline V gene. With 1 base removed from V and 4 bases from J, the gap between germline ends came to 11 bases. The CDR3 reads CASSLDRRVYEQYF. For the CDR3, the DNA is TGTGCCAGCAGCTTAGATAGGCGGGTATACGAGCAGTACTTC. The whole variable domain, filled in from reference TRBV7-8 and TRBJ2-7, reads GAGVSQSPRYKVAKRGQDVALRCDPISGHVSLFWYQQALGQGPEFLTYFQNEAQLDKSGLPSDRFFAERPEGSVSTLKIQRTQQEDSAVYLCASSLDRRVYEQYFGPGTRLTVT.

The J gene is TRBJ2-1, the V gene TRBV18; 8 bases align to TRBD2. V was pared by 2 bases and J by 10 bases, with 1 base of the junction left unmatched. The V gene's germline CDR1 is KGHSH and CDR2 LQKENI. The CDR3 runs 12 residues. CDR3 sequence reads: CASSPVAGEQFF. The CDR3 DNA reads TGTGCCAGCTCACCAGTAGCGGGGGAGCAGTTCTTC.

This CDR3 reads CAISESLAEGKLFF. The CDR3 DNA follows: TGTGCCATCAGTGAGTCGTTGGCTGAGGGAAAACTGTTTTTT. The chain links TRBV10-3 to TRBJ1-4; no reliable D call. This CDR3 contains 14 residues. Germline CDR1 reads ENHRY; CDR2 reads SYGVKD. The V end lost 0 bases, the J end lost 10 bases, and 12 bases lay between the germline ends.

The V gene is TRBV6-5, the J gene TRBJ2-2, with D maybe TRBD2 (5 bases). Trimming removed 10 bases from V and 6 bases from J, with 18 bases in between. The CDR3 spans 14 residues. The germline gives CDR1 MNHEY, CDR2 SVGAGI. This CDR3 is CATHSRVVAGELFF. The CDR3 DNA reads as TGTGCCACCCACTCGCGGGTCGTCGCCGGGGAGCTGTTTTTT.

The chain recombines TRBV18 with TRBJ2-1; D uncertain. The length of the CDR3 is 16 residues. V lost 2 bases, J lost 5 bases, and 16 bases lay in between. Germline CDR1 is KGHSH and CDR2 is LQKENI. Here the CDR3 reads CASSPFYTSRDNEQFF. DNA for the CDR3: TGTGCCAGCTCACCATTTTACACATCTCGTGACAATGAGCAGTTCTTC.

V is TRBV7-9 and J is TRBJ2-3, with 8 bases that match TRBD1. Germline loops: CDR1 SEHNR, CDR2 FQNEAQ (reference sequence). Trimming cost V 2 bases and J 2 bases; bases outside gene matches: 6. The CDR3 spans 16 residues. CDR3 loop: CASSLKGQGPTDTQYF. The CDR3 DNA sequence: TGTGCCAGCAGCTTAAAAGGACAGGGACCCACAGATACGCAGTATTTT.

This clone has just one count. The chain uses TRBV18 and TRBJ2-2, with 7 bases matching TRBD1. The trim removed 5 bases at V and 8 bases at J, leaving 8 bases unmatched. This CDR3 has 14 amino acids. CDR1 and CDR2 from the germline V gene are KGHSH and LQKENI. CDR3 sequence reads: CASSNRDRRGELFF. The DNA for the CDR3 is TGTGCCAGCTCAAATCGGGACAGAAGAGGGGAGCTGTTTTTT.

This chain links TRBV5-6 with TRBJ2-1, with no clear D. The ends were cut back, 4 bases at V and 8 bases at J, with 7 bases in the middle. Germline CDR1 SGHDT, CDR2 YYEEEE. The CDR3 contains 11 residues. The CDR3 is CASSRWDEQFF. CDR3 nucleotides: TGTGCCAGCAGCCGGTGGGATGAGCAGTTCTTC. Full variable domain (rest looked up from reference TRBV5-6 and TRBJ2-1): DAGVTQSPTHLIKTRGQQVTLRCSPKSGHDTVSWYQQALGQGPQFIFQYYEEEERQRGNFPDRFSGHQFPNYSSELNVNALLLGDSALYLCASSRWDEQFFGPGTRLTVL.

The chain employs TRBV4-1 and TRBJ2-1; 8 bases match TRBD2. The trim removed 1 base at V and 9 bases at J, leaving 11 bases unmatched. CDR3 length equals 16 residues. Germline lookup yields CDR1 MGHRA and CDR2 YSYEKL. This chain's CDR3 is CASSQGLAGINSEQFF. The CDR3 DNA follows: TGCGCCAGCAGCCAAGGCTTAGCGGGAATTAATAGTGAGCAGTTCTTC.

The V call is TRBV11-2, the J call TRBJ2-3; 8 positions agree with TRBD2. The V and J ends lost 0 bases and 4 bases, in that order; junction bases with no gene match: 6. Germline V gives CDR1 SGHAT, CDR2 FQNNGV. This CDR3 contains 16 residues. CDR3 in DNA: TGTGCCAGCAGCTTAGATCGAGCGGGAGTTTCAGATACGCAGTATTTT. Translated, it gives CASSLDRAGVSDTQYF. The variable domain in full, with the rest retrieved from reference TRBV11-2 and TRBJ2-3, is EAGVAQSPRYKIIEKRQSVAFWCNPISGHATLYWYQQILGQGPKLLIQFQNNGVVDDSQLPKDRFSAERLKGVDSTLKIQPAKLEDSAVYLCASSLDRAGVSDTQYFGPGTRLTVL.

The chain employs TRBV20-1 and TRBJ1-5; D is ambiguous. This CDR3 is 11 amino acids long. Trimming stripped 6 bases from V and 6 bases from J, with 9 bases between. Germline V gene data show CDR1 as DFQATT and CDR2 as SNEGSKA (reference sequence). The CDR3 is CSARGSQPQHF. DNA of the CDR3: TGCAGTGCCCGAGGGAGTCAGCCCCAGCATTTT.

The chain recombines TRBV5-1 with TRBJ2-3, with D unclear. The V and J ends lost 0 bases and 5 bases respectively, with 13 bases between them. CDR3 size: 15 residues. Germline CDR1 and CDR2: SGHRS and YFSETQ. This chain's CDR3 is CASSLEGKTIDTQYF. The CDR3 region has the DNA TGCGCCAGCAGCTTGGAAGGGAAAACGATAGATACGCAGTATTTT.

This chain links TRBV7-9 with TRBJ2-3; perhaps D is TRBD1 or TRBD2 (7 bases each). The germline V and J ends were trimmed by 4 bases and 5 bases, with 25 bases remaining between them. This CDR3 spans 18 amino acids. The germline gives CDR1 SEHNR, CDR2 FQNEAQ (reference sequence). This CDR3 reads CASSSKTSAGPGGDTQYF. The CDR3, as DNA: TGTGCCAGCAGCTCGAAGACCTCAGCGGGGCCAGGGGGAGATACGCAGTATTTT.

This clone turned up a few times. The chain has TRBV28 and TRBJ1-1; TRBD1 agrees at 7 bases. The germline gives CDR1 MDHEN, CDR2 SYDVKM. V shed 5 bases, J shed 0 bases, and the junction held 9 bases outside the gene matches. This CDR3 region has 16 residues. The CDR3 DNA follows: TGTGCCAGCAGTCCGACAGGGTTCGCATTGAACACTGAAGCTTTCTTT. This gives the protein CASSPTGFALNTEAFF.

The rearrangement uses TRBV10-3 and TRBJ2-1; 11 nucleotides line up with TRBD2. Germline V gene sequence: CDR1 ENHRY, CDR2 SYGVKD. Losses at the gene ends were 11 bases for V and 7 bases for J; bases not matched to a gene: 10. The CDR3 runs 14 residues. The CDR3 sequence is CASAASGGLNEQFF. The CDR3 nucleotides read TGTGCCTCCGCCGCTAGCGGGGGGCTGAATGAGCAGTTCTTC.

V gene TRBV6-1 combines with J gene TRBJ1-2; 7 nucleotides line up with TRBD1. This CDR3 comprises 13 residues. Trimming took 5 bases from V and 3 from J; bases not matched to a gene: 3. Germline CDR1 and CDR2: MNHNS and SASEGT. The CDR3 spells CASSSGTDYGYTF. DNA for the CDR3: TGTGCCAGCAGTAGCGGGACAGACTATGGCTACACCTTC.

The gene calls are TRBV7-6 and TRBJ2-3, with a tentative D call TRBD1 (5 bases). From germline, CDR1 is SGHVS and CDR2 FNYEAQ. The CDR3 length is 15 residues. V was clipped by 5 bases and J by 1 base, with 13 bases between them. CDR3 DNA: TGTGCCAGCAGCGGTCAGGGAATCGGCACAGATACGCAGTATTTT. It is translated as CASSGQGIGTDTQYF.

V is TRBV13 and J is TRBJ1-2; the match to TRBD1 covers 8 bases. This CDR3 is 16 amino acids long. Germline-derived CDR1 and CDR2 are PRHDT and FYEKMQ (reference sequence). The V and J ends lost 5 bases and 2 bases, in that order; junction bases with no gene match: 10. The DNA for the CDR3 is TGTGCCAGCAGCATTGGACAGGGTGGTTCGAACTATGGCTACACCTTC. It is translated as CASSIGQGGSNYGYTF.

The chain has TRBV25-1 and TRBJ2-3; TRBD2 matches 9 bases. This CDR3 is 15 amino acids long. The germline CDR1 and CDR2 sequences are MGHDK and SYGVNS. Trimming took 4 bases from V and 3 from J; bases not matched to a gene: 5. CDR3 sequence (DNA): TGTGCCAGCAGTGGGGGGACTAGCTCAACAGATACGCAGTATTTT. Its protein is CASSGGTSSTDTQYF. Complete variable domain (other parts from reference TRBV25-1 and TRBJ2-3): EADIYQTPRYLVIGTGKKITLECSQTMGHDKMYWYQQDPGMELHLIHYSYGVNSTEKGDLSSESTVSRIRTEHFPLTLESARPSHTSQYLCASSGGTSSTDTQYFGPGTRLTVL.

This clone was detected once. This chain connects TRBV25-1 to TRBJ1-5, with a possible D match to TRBD1 (6 bases). The V gene lost 4 bases and the J gene lost 3 bases, with 10 bases spanning the gap. The CDR3 totals 14 residues. The germline gives CDR1 MGHDK, CDR2 SYGVNS. This CDR3 is CASSATGNNQPQHF. The DNA for the CDR3 is TGTGCCAGCAGTGCTACAGGGAACAATCAGCCCCAGCATTTT.

CDR3 DNA: TGTGCCAGCAGTGTCGGCCTCGAGGGGGGATATAGCAATCAGCCCCAGCATTTT. Translation gives CASSVGLEGGYSNQPQHF. The genes are TRBV9 and TRBJ1-5, with D possibly TRBD1 on 6 matching bases. Looked up from germline, CDR1 is SGDLS and CDR2 is YYNGEE. The length of the CDR3 is 18 residues. Trimming stripped 5 bases from V and 0 bases from J, with 21 bases between.

The gene calls are TRBV7-3 and TRBJ1-1; D is uncertain. This CDR3 is 14 amino acids long. V was pared by 0 bases and J by 0 bases, with 5 bases between. Germline V lookup: CDR1 SGHTA, CDR2 FQGTGA. This CDR3 reads CASSLTGMNTEAFF. For the CDR3, the DNA is TGTGCCAGCAGCTTAACAGGGATGAACACTGAAGCTTTCTTT.

The genes are TRBV2 and TRBJ2-3; maybe TRBD2 (5 bases). V dropped 7 bases and J dropped 1 base, with 12 bases sitting between them. The CDR3 loop spans 14 amino acids. Germline CDR1 reads SNHLY; CDR2 reads FYNNEI. Here the CDR3 DNA reads TGTGCCAGCACCCCGGGGAGCGGCACAGATACGCAGTATTTT. Translating gives CASTPGSGTDTQYF. The entire variable domain, with the rest obtained from reference TRBV2 and TRBJ2-3, is as follows: EPEVTQTPSHQVTQMGQEVILRCVPISNHLYFYWYRQILGQKVEFLVSFYNNEISEKSEIFDDQFSVERPDGSNFTLKIRSTKLEDSAMYFCASTPGSGTDTQYFGPGTRLTVL.

The chain joins TRBV12-2 to TRBJ2-3; the table's D call TRBD2 went unverified against the DNA. TRBV12-2 is recorded as a pseudogene. The CDR3 totals 12 residues. The chain's CDR3 is CATNIPGDTQYF. The CDR3 nucleotides are TGTGCAACTAACATACCGGGTGATACGCAGTATTTT.

The chain joins TRBV7-9 to TRBJ2-5; 9 positions agree with TRBD2. The CDR3 extends over 16 amino acids. Germline V gives CDR1 SEHNR, CDR2 FQNEAQ (reference sequence). Trimming at V came to 5 bases and at J to 5 bases, leaving 12 bases not matched to a gene. CDR3 residues: CASSRGSGGPQETQYF. CDR3 sequence (DNA): TGTGCCAGCAGCCGTGGGAGCGGGGGGCCCCAGGAGACCCAGTACTTC.